The 18 T cell receptor beta chains below all came from one sample that was sequenced in a study of lymphopenia after photon versus proton radiotherapy. Using immunoSEQ multiplex PCR, the repertoire was profiled, and TCRdb retains in-frame clones only, with some absent. This sample has fewer than 20,000 clones, with approximately 86% found just once. The source was peripheral blood, collected from a patient treated with proton-based radiotherapy. These receptors were taken from a man aged 65-85 years with pancreatic cancer.

The gene calls are TRBV7-3 and TRBJ1-1; D gene uncertain. Germline CDR1 and CDR2: SGHTA and FQGTGA. This CDR3 has 13 residues. V lost 1 base and J 6 bases, leaving 9 bases between the germline ends. As DNA, the CDR3 is TGTGCCAGCAGCTTAATGACGACCGCTGAAGCTTTCTTT. Its translation is CASSLMTTAEAFF.

This clone has a handful of counts. The chain joins TRBV7-2 to TRBJ2-1; D is unresolved. V shed 1 base and J shed 7 bases, with 11 bases lying between them. The CDR3 consists of 14 residues. The germline V gene has CDR1 SGHTA and CDR2 FQGNSA. CDR3 sequence reads: CASSLVSPGNEQFF. Written as DNA, the CDR3 is TGTGCCAGCAGCTTAGTGTCACCCGGGAATGAGCAGTTCTTC.

This sequence joins TRBV29-1 and TRBJ2-7; 7 bases map to TRBD2. The CDR3 extends over 13 amino acids. Losses at the gene ends were 3 bases for V and 5 bases for J; bases not matched to a gene: 7. CDR1 and CDR2 from the germline V gene are SQVTM and ANQGSEA. The CDR3 DNA is TGCAGCGTTGAGAGCCCCCTAGCGGACGAGCAGTACTTC. Protein product: CSVESPLADEQYF.

In nucleotides, the CDR3 is TGTGCCAGCAGTGTCCCGGGACAGGGAGGAGCACCCCTCCACTTT. Residues: CASSVPGQGGAPLHF. The gene calls are TRBV27 and TRBJ1-6, with 9 bases matching TRBD1. Germline assignment: CDR1 MNHEY and CDR2 SMNVEV (reference sequence). The CDR3 totals 15 residues. J lost 11 bases, V lost 5 bases, and 10 bases had no gene match.

This chain connects TRBV30 to TRBJ1-1; 7 positions match TRBD1. Germline CDR1 reads GTSNPN; CDR2 reads SVGIG (reference sequence). V was pared by 5 bases and J by 1 base, with 4 bases of the junction left unmatched. There are 13 residues in the CDR3. The CDR3 sequence is CAWRDSANTEAFF. The CDR3 nucleotides read TGTGCCTGGCGGGACAGCGCGAACACTGAAGCTTTCTTT.

The rearrangement uses TRBV27 and TRBJ1-5, with D uncertain. This CDR3 is built from 16 residues. The germline V gene encodes CDR1 MNHEY and CDR2 SMNVEV (reference sequence). Trimming took off 0 bases at V and 6 bases at J, with 15 bases between the two ends. The CDR3 region is CASSLSRPGVGQPQHF. In DNA form, the CDR3 reads TGTGCCAGCAGTTTATCACGCCCCGGGGTGGGTCAGCCCCAGCATTTT.

This clone came up a few times. J is TRBJ1-5 and V is TRBV7-9, with D perhaps matching TRBD1 (5 bases). The germline V gene encodes CDR1 SEHNR and CDR2 FQNEAQ (reference sequence). There are 15 residues in the CDR3. Trimming stripped 2 bases from V and 0 bases from J, with 8 bases between. The CDR3 reads CASSLWGYSNQPQHF. For the CDR3, the DNA is TGTGCCAGCAGCTTATGGGGGTATAGCAATCAGCCCCAGCATTTT. The whole variable domain, remainder taken from reference TRBV7-9 and TRBJ1-5, is DTGVSQNPRHKITKRGQNVTFRCDPISEHNRLYWYRQTLGQGPEFLTYFQNEAQLEKSRLLSDRFSAERPKGSFSTLEIQRTEQGDSAMYLCASSLWGYSNQPQHFGDGTRLSIL.

The J gene is TRBJ1-4, the V gene TRBV11-2, with no clear D. V was trimmed by 7 bases and J by 6 bases, leaving 15 bases between them. The CDR3 has 14 residues. CDR1 is SGHAT and CDR2 is FQNNGV in the germline V gene. The CDR3 coding sequence is TGTGCCAGCACCCCTATTGGGGAGGATGAAAAACTGTTTTTT. Translated, it gives CASTPIGEDEKLFF.

The chain couples TRBV11-2 to TRBJ1-4; possible D gene TRBD1, 5 bases. There are 16 residues in the CDR3. Trimming pared 5 bases from V and 0 bases from J, leaving 13 bases between. Germline V gene sequence: CDR1 SGHAT, CDR2 FQNNGV. As DNA, the CDR3 is TGTGCCAGCAGCAGTTCGGGGGTTGCAACTAATGAAAAACTGTTTTTT. As protein: CASSSSGVATNEKLFF.

The chain is built from TRBV27 and TRBJ2-1, with TRBD2 matching 15 bases. The V and J ends lost 5 bases and 2 bases, in that order; junction bases with no gene match: 4. The CDR3 length is 17 residues. Germline values: CDR1 MNHEY, CDR2 SMNVEV (reference sequence). CDR3 protein: CASSPRTSGRAYNEQFF. DNA for the CDR3: TGTGCCAGCAGTCCGAGGACTAGCGGGAGGGCCTACAATGAGCAGTTCTTC.

The chain uses TRBV19 and TRBJ1-1, with TRBD1 matching over 8 bases. Losses at the gene ends were 4 bases for V and 1 base for J; bases not matched to a gene: 2. Germline V gene data show CDR1 as LNHDA and CDR2 as SQIVND (reference sequence). This CDR3 comprises 14 residues. CDR3 nucleotides: TGTGCCAGTAGTAGGGGGACAGGGAACACTGAAGCTTTCTTT. It translates to CASSRGTGNTEAFF.

J is TRBJ1-4 and V is TRBV5-1; D might be TRBD1 (6 bases). The CDR3 has 15 amino acids. V lost 4 bases to trimming and J lost 8 bases, with 18 bases between them. Per the germline V gene, CDR1 is SGHRS and CDR2 is YFSETQ. CDR3 DNA sequence: TGCGCCAGCAGCCCTCGGAGGCAGGGGAACGAAAAACTGTTTTTT. Translation gives CASSPRRQGNEKLFF.

The chain couples TRBV5-1 to TRBJ2-1; 7 bases agree with TRBD1. The CDR3 has 16 residues. Germline CDR1 reads SGHRS; CDR2 reads YFSETQ. J was trimmed by 1 base and V by 0 bases; bases with no gene match: 4. The CDR3, as DNA: TGCGCCAGCAGCTTGGAAGGGGGCCAGTCCTACAATGAGCAGTTCTTC. Its translation is CASSLEGGQSYNEQFF.

Here the CDR3 DNA reads TGTGCCAGCAGCTTAGTAGGTCTAGGGGCTCAGTTCTTC. Translation gives CASSLVGLGAQFF. The chain couples TRBV7-6 to TRBJ2-1; D is perhaps TRBD1 (5 bases). Trimming pared 1 base from V and 13 bases from J, leaving 14 bases between. Germline assignment: CDR1 SGHVS and CDR2 FNYEAQ. The CDR3 consists of 13 residues. Full variable domain (rest looked up from reference TRBV7-6 and TRBJ2-1): GAGVSQSPRYKVTKRGQDVALRCDPISGHVSLYWYRQALGQGPEFLTYFNYEAQQDKSGLPNDRFSAERPEGSISTLTIQRTEQRDSAMYRCASSLVGLGAQFFGPGTRLTVL.

The chain is built from TRBV5-1 and TRBJ2-3; 12 bases are a match to TRBD2. The V segment lost 8 bases and the J segment 3 bases; nucleotides outside the gene matches: 4. Germline V gene data show CDR1 as SGHRS and CDR2 as YFSETQ. The CDR3 extends over 14 amino acids. Here the CDR3 DNA reads TGCGCCAGTCTAGCGGGAGGGCCGACAGATACGCAGTATTTT. It translates to CASLAGGPTDTQYF.

The chain combines TRBV25-1 with TRBJ2-2, with no clear D. The CDR3 sequence is 14 residues long. Trimming removed 0 bases at V and 3 bases at J, with 5 bases between. Germline V gene data show CDR1 as MGHDK and CDR2 as SYGVNS. The CDR3 reads CASSEYGHTGELFF. The CDR3 DNA reads as TGTGCCAGCAGTGAATACGGACACACCGGGGAGCTGTTTTTT. Together with reference TRBV25-1 and TRBJ2-2, the CDR3 gives the full variable domain: EADIYQTPRYLVIGTGKKITLECSQTMGHDKMYWYQQDPGMELHLIHYSYGVNSTEKGDLSSESTVSRIRTEHFPLTLESARPSHTSQYLCASSEYGHTGELFFGEGSRLTVL.

V is TRBV7-6 and J is TRBJ1-5; tentative D call: TRBD1 (6 bases). Trimming removed 0 bases from V and 3 bases from J, with 21 bases in between. In germline, CDR1 is SGHVS, CDR2 FNYEAQ. The CDR3 consists of 19 residues. This chain's CDR3 is CASSLAPPTGLAPNQPQHF. Written as DNA, the CDR3 is TGTGCCAGCAGCTTAGCCCCACCTACAGGGCTCGCTCCCAATCAGCCCCAGCATTTT.

The genes are TRBV30 and TRBJ2-5; 8 bases are a match to TRBD1. The CDR3 covers 16 residues. The V and J ends lost 4 bases and 6 bases, in that order; junction bases with no gene match: 16. Germline V CDR1 and CDR2: GTSNPN, SVGIG (reference sequence). The CDR3 spells CAWTPAGRGHMKTQYF. The CDR3 DNA is TGTGCCTGGACCCCCGCCGGCAGGGGGCACATGAAGACCCAGTACTTC.